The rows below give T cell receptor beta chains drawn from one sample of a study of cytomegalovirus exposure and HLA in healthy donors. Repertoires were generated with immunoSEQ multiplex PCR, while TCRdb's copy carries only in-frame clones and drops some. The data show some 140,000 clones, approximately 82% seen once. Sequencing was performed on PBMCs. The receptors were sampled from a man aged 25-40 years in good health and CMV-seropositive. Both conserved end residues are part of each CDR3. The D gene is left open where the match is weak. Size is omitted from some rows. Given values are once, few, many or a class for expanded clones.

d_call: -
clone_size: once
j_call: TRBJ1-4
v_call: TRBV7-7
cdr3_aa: CASSSGQPGSEKLFF
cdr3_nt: TGTGCCAGCAGCTCCGGACAGCCGGGTTCTGAAAAACTGTTTTTT

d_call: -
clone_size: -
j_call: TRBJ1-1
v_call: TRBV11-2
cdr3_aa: CASSLVAEAFF
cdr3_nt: TGTGCCAGCAGCTTAGTGGCAGAAGCTTTCTTT

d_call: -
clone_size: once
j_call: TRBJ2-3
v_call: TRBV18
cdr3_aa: CASSPPGPKVDTQYF
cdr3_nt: TGTGCCAGCTCACCACCGGGCCCCAAAGTGGATACGCAGTATTTT

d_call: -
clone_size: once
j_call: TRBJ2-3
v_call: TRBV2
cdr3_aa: CASTSGTVSTDTQYF
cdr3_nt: TGTGCCAGCACGTCGGGGACTGTCAGCACAGATACGCAGTATTTT

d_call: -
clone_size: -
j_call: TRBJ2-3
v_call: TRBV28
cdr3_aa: CASSLWGTSTDTQYF
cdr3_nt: TGTGCCAGCAGTTTATGGGGGACTAGCACAGATACGCAGTATTTT

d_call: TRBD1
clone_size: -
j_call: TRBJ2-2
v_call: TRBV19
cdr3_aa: CASSWDRGSEELFF
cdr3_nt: TGTGCCAGTAGTTGGGACAGGGGCAGTGAGGAGCTGTTTTTT

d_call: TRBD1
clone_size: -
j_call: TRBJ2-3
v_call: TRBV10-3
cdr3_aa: CAISESARGPDTQYF
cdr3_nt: TGTGCCATCAGTGAGTCGGCCAGGGGGCCAGATACGCAGTATTTT

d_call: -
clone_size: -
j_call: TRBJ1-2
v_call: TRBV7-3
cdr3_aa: CASSPTSGYGYTF
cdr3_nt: TGTGCCAGCAGCCCCACGTCCGGGTATGGCTACACCTTC

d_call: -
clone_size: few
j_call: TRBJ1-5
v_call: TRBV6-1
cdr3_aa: CASSGLRGNQPQHF
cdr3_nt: TGTGCCAGCAGTGGTCTGAGGGGCAATCAGCCCCAGCATTTT

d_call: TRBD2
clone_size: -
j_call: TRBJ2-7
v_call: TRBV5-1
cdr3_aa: CASSLNGLAGGYEQYF
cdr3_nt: TGCGCCAGCAGCTTGAACGGACTAGCGGGGGGCTACGAGCAGTACTTC

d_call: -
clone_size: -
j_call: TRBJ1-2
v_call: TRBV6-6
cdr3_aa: CASRRQFPYGYTF
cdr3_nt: TGTGCCAGCAGGAGACAGTTTCCGTATGGCTACACCTTC

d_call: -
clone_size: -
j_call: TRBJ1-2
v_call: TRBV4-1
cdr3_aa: CASSQDEAGRGYGYTF
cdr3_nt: TGCGCCAGCAGCCAAGATGAGGCGGGCCGAGGCTATGGCTACACCTTC

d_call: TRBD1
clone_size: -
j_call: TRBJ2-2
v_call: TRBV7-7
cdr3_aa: CASSLATGTLANTGELFF
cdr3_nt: TGTGCCAGCAGCCTTGCGACAGGGACCCTCGCGAACACCGGGGAGCTGTTTTTT

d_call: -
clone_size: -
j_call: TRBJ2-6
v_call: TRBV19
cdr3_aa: CASSIVSTGFGANVLTF
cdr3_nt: TGTGCCAGTAGTATAGTTTCCACAGGGTTTGGGGCCAACGTCCTGACTTTC

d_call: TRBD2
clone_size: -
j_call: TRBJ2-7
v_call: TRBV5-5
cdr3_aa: CASSWGTSGSYEQYF
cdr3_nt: TGTGCCAGCAGCTGGGGGACTAGCGGCTCCTACGAGCAGTACTTC

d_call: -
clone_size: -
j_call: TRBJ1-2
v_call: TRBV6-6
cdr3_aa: CASSSPGQGYGYTF
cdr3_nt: TGTGCCAGCAGTTCTCCGGGACAAGGGTATGGCTACACCTTC

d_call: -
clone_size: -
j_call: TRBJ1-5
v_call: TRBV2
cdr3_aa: CASRVSGGNQPQHF
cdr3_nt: TGTGCCAGCAGAGTTAGCGGGGGGAATCAGCCCCAGCATTTT

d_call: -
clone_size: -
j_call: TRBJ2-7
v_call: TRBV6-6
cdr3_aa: CASSYARENEQYF
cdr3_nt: TGTGCCAGCAGTTATGCCAGGGAAAACGAGCAGTACTTC

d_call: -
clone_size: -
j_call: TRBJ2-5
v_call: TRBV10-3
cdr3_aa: CAISESAIGGETQYF
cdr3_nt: TGTGCCATCAGTGAATCAGCCATAGGGGGAGAGACCCAGTACTTC

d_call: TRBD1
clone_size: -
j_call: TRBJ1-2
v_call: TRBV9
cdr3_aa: CASSVRQGEYGYTF
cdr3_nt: TGTGCCAGCAGCGTACGACAGGGCGAGTATGGCTACACCTTC

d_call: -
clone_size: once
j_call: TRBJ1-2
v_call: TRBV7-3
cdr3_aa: CASSRDKNYGYTF
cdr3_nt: TGTGCCAGCAGCAGGGACAAGAACTATGGCTACACCTTC

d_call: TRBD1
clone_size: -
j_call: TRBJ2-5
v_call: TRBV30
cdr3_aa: CAWGTGGSIETQYF
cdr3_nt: TGTGCCTGGGGGACAGGGGGTAGTATAGAGACCCAGTACTTC